A selection of T cell receptor beta chains follows, all from one sample in a study of T cell responses to AZD1222 COVID-19 vaccine. Profiled with immunoSEQ multiplex PCR; TCRdb holds only in-frame clones, not every one. The sample has some 150,000 clones; approximately 91% are singletons. The specimen was peripheral blood, collected after recovery from COVID-19. The receptors were gathered from an adult who had recovered from COVID-19. Both conserved end residues are part of each CDR3. D genes are given only for firm matches. Some rows mark clone size as missing; the rest say once, few, many or name a class of expanded clone.

few	TRBV27	NA	TRBJ2-7	TGTGCCAGCAGTTCCGGGACAATAGGGTACGAGCAGTACTTC	CASSSGTIGYEQYF
NA	TRBV15	TRBD1	TRBJ1-2	TGTGCCACCAGCCGGCGGACAGGGGGAGTTGGCTACACCTTC	CATSRRTGGVGYTF
NA	TRBV5-4	TRBD2	TRBJ2-3	TGTGCCAGCAGCCCGACTAGCGGGGGGCTAGATACGCAGTATTTT	CASSPTSGGLDTQYF
NA	TRBV5-4	NA	TRBJ2-1	TGTGCCAGCACCTCCCCTACGGACAATGAGCAGTTCTTC	CASTSPTDNEQFF
NA	TRBV28	NA	TRBJ2-1	TGTGCCAGCAGTAGCCGGGGTGAGCAGTTCTTC	CASSSRGEQFF
NA	TRBV7-3	NA	TRBJ2-2	TGTGCCAGCAGCTTAGGGGTCTCCCTAACCGGGGAGCTGTTTTTT	CASSLGVSLTGELFF
NA	TRBV4-3	NA	TRBJ2-2	TGCGCCAGCAGCCAAGATCCCGGGGGGCAGATCCGGGAGCTGTTTTTT	CASSQDPGGQIRELFF
NA	TRBV2	NA	TRBJ2-7	TGTGCCAGCAGTGGATTAGCGGACCCCTACGAGCAGTACTTC	CASSGLADPYEQYF
NA	TRBV5-5	TRBD1	TRBJ2-5	TGTGCCAGCAGCCTGACAGGGGGGACCCAGTACTTC	CASSLTGGTQYF
NA	TRBV4-1	NA	TRBJ1-4	TGCGCCAGCAGCCAGCAACACCACCCTGAAAAACTGTTTTTT	CASSQQHHPEKLFF
NA	TRBV19	NA	TRBJ1-2	TGTGCCAGTAGTACTCTGCAGCGGACCCTAGGAGGCTACACCTTC	CASSTLQRTLGGYTF
NA	TRBV3-1/TRBV3-2	NA	TRBJ2-3	TGTGCCAGCAGCCCCGAGGGCACTTGGAACACAGATACGCAGTATTTT	CASSPEGTWNTDTQYF
NA	TRBV3-1/TRBV3-2	TRBD1	TRBJ2-7	TGTGCCAGCAGCCCCACTGGGACAGGATACTCCTACGAGCAGTACTTC	CASSPTGTGYSYEQYF
NA	TRBV5-1	NA	TRBJ2-1	TGCGCCAGCAGCTTGGAATACAATGAGCAGTTCTTC	CASSLEYNEQFF
NA	TRBV19	NA	TRBJ1-5	TGTGCCAGTAGTATTTTGGATAGCAATCAGCCCCAGCATTTT	CASSILDSNQPQHF
NA	TRBV19	TRBD1	TRBJ2-1	TGTGCCAGTAGTGCCCCCTTATACAGGGGGCAGAACAATGAGCAGTTCTTC	CASSAPLYRGQNNEQFF
few	TRBV5-4	NA	TRBJ2-6	TGTGCCAGCAGCCCAGACTATGCTGGGGCCAACGTCCTGACTTTC	CASSPDYAGANVLTF
NA	TRBV12-3/TRBV12-4	NA	TRBJ1-5	TGTGCCAGCAGATCCACAGGAGATCAGCCCCAGCATTTT	CASRSTGDQPQHF
NA	TRBV7-8	TRBD1	TRBJ1-1	TGTGCCAGCAGCTTAACAGGGGGGAACACTGAAGCTTTCTTT	CASSLTGGNTEAFF
NA	TRBV14	NA	TRBJ1-2	TGTGCCAGCAGCCAAAGGCGAAGTGTGGGCAGGGCCTATGGCTACACCTTC	CASSQRRSVGRAYGYTF
NA	TRBV7-2	NA	TRBJ2-7	TGTGCCAGCACCCTAGGGGTCATATCAGAGACCTACGAGCAGTACTTC	CASTLGVISETYEQYF
NA	TRBV5-4	NA	TRBJ2-5	TGTGCCAGCAGCCCAGTTTCGGCAGGGAGCCAAGAGACCCAGTACTTC	CASSPVSAGSQETQYF
NA	TRBV14	TRBD1	TRBJ1-1	TGTGCCAGCAGCCCCCGAGGGACAGGCCCGAACACTGAAGCTTTCTTT	CASSPRGTGPNTEAFF
NA	TRBV5-1	NA	TRBJ2-2	TGCGCCAGCAGCTTCCGGACGCGCGACACTGGGGAGCTGTTTTTT	CASSFRTRDTGELFF
NA	TRBV7-9	NA	TRBJ1-5	TGTGCCAGCAGCTTAGGAGGGGCCGATTATAGCAATCAGCCCCAGCATTTT	CASSLGGADYSNQPQHF
once	TRBV11-3	NA	TRBJ2-3	TGTGCCAGCAGCGCGGAGGTCCATACGCAGTATTTT	CASSAEVHTQYF
NA	TRBV11-2	NA	TRBJ2-7	TGTGCCAGCAGCTTTACCCGGGGCTCCTACGAGCAGTACTTC	CASSFTRGSYEQYF
NA	TRBV10-3	NA	TRBJ2-3	TGTGCCATCAGTGACCTCGGGAGTGTAGCGCAGTATTTT	CAISDLGSVAQYF
NA	TRBV18	NA	TRBJ1-1	TGTGCCAGCTCACCAATTGCCGGAAACACTGAAGCTTTCTTT	CASSPIAGNTEAFF
NA	TRBV11-2	TRBD2	TRBJ2-3	TGTGCCAGCAGTCCTAGCGGGGCTGGAGATACGCAGTATTTT	CASSPSGAGDTQYF
NA	TRBV4-3	NA	TRBJ1-3	TGCGCCAGCAGCAAGAGAGAGGCCTCTGGAAACACCATATATTTT	CASSKREASGNTIYF
once	TRBV7-9	NA	TRBJ2-7	TGTGCCAGCAGCATACCGGGACTGGCCACCTACGAGCAGTACTTC	CASSIPGLATYEQYF
few	TRBV18	NA	TRBJ2-7	TGTGCCAGCTCAACAACAGCCCTCCCTTACGAGCAGTACTTC	CASSTTALPYEQYF
once	TRBV2	TRBD1	TRBJ1-2	TGTGCCAGCAGTGTCAGGCAGGGGGCGGGTGGCTACACCTTC	CASSVRQGAGGYTF
NA	TRBV14	TRBD2	TRBJ2-2	TGTGCCAGCAGCCGGCCGGGACTAGCGGGGACCGGGGAGCTGTTTTTT	CASSRPGLAGTGELFF
NA	TRBV9	NA	TRBJ2-2	TGTGCCAGCAGCGGGACTAAGGCGTTCGGGGAGCTGTTTTTT	CASSGTKAFGELFF
NA	TRBV19	NA	TRBJ1-2	TGTGCCACGCACCTGAAGGACAGCTATGGCTACACCTTC	CATHLKDSYGYTF
NA	TRBV29-1	NA	TRBJ1-1	TGCAGCGTTGAGGTCAGCGTAATGAACACTGAAGCTTTCTTT	CSVEVSVMNTEAFF
NA	TRBV5-1	NA	TRBJ2-7	TGCGCCAGCAGCTTGACGATCGGCTCCTACGAGCAGTACTTC	CASSLTIGSYEQYF
NA	TRBV29-1	NA	TRBJ1-4	TGCAGCGTTGACGAGGGCTATGAAAAACTGTTTTTT	CSVDEGYEKLFF
NA	TRBV28	NA	TRBJ1-5	TGTGCCAGCAGTTTACCCGAAAGTCCCGCAGTCTTGGGTTCCCAGCATTTT	CASSLPESPAVLGSQHF
NA	TRBV7-9	NA	TRBJ1-4	TGTGCCAGCAGCTTAGAAGGGTTGACTAATGAAAAACTGTTTTTT	CASSLEGLTNEKLFF
NA	TRBV21-1	NA	TRBJ2-1	TGTGCCAGCAGCTCTGGTAGGCCTAGCGGGAGCAATGAGCAGTTCTTC	CASSSGRPSGSNEQFF
NA	TRBV6-2/TRBV6-3	NA	TRBJ2-1	TGTGCCAGCAGTGACGGTTCCGATTACAATGAGCAGTTCTTC	CASSDGSDYNEQFF
NA	TRBV7-2	TRBD2	TRBJ2-3	TGTGCCAGCAGCTTGGACATAGCGGGAGGGGGCACAGATACGCAGTATTTT	CASSLDIAGGGTDTQYF
NA	TRBV11-3	NA	TRBJ1-6	TGTGCCCCGGATGTGGGATATAATTCACCCCTCCACTTT	CAPDVGYNSPLHF